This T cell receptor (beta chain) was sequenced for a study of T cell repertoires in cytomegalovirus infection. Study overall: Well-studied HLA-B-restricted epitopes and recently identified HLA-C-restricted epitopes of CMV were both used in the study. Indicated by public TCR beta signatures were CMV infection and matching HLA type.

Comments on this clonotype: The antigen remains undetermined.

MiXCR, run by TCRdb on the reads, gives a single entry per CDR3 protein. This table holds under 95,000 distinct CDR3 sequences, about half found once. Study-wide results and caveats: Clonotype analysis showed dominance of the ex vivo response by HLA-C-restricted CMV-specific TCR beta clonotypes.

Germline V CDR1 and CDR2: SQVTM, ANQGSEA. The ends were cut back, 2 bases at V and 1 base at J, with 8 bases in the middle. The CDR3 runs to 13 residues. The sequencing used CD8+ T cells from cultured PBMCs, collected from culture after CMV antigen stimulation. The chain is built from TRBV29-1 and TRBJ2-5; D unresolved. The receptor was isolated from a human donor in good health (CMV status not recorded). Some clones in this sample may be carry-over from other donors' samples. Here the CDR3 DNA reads TGCAGCGTTGAAAGTCCACGCCAAGAGACCCAGTACTTC. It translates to CSVESPRQETQYF.